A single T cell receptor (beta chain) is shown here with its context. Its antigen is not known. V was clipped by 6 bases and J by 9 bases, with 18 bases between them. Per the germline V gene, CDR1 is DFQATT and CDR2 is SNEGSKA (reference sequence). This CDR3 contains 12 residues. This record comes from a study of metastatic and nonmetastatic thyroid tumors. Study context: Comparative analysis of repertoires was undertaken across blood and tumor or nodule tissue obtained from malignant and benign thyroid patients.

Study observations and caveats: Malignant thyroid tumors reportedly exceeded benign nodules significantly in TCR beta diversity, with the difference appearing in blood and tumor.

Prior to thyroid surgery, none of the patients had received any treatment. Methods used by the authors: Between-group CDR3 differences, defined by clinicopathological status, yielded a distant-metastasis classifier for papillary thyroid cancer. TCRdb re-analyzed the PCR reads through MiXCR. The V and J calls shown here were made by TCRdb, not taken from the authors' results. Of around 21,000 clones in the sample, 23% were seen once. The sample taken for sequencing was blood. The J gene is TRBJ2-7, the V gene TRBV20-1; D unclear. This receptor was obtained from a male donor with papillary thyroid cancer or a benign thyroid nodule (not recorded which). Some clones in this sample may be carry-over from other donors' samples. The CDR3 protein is CSARLGRDGQYF. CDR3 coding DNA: TGCAGTGCGAGGTTGGGTCGAGACGGGCAGTACTTC.